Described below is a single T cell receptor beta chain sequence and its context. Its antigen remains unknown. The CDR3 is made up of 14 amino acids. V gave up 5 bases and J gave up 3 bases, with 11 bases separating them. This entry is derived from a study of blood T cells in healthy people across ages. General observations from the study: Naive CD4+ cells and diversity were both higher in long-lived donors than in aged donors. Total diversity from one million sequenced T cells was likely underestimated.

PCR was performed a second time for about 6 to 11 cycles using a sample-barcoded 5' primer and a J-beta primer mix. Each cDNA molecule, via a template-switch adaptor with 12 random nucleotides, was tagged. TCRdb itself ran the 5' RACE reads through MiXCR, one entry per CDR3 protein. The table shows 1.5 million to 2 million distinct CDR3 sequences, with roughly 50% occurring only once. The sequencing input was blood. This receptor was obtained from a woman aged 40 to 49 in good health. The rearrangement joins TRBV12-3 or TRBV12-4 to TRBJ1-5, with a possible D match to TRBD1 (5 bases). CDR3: CASSARDLNQPQHF. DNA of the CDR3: TGTGCCAGCAGTGCTAGGGACCTCAATCAGCCCCAGCATTTT.